This T cell receptor (beta chain) stems from a study of blood T cell repertoires in COVID-19. As for the study in general: Italy, Spain and the United States were the sources of the convalescent and acute COVID-19 samples.

The protocol was immunoSEQ multiplex PCR, while the TCRdb copy is restricted to in-frame clones and leaves out a portion. The table shows around 200,000 clones, with around 80% occurring only once. V lost 0 bases, J lost 4 bases, and 10 bases lay in between. The CDR3 runs 14 residues. The germline gives CDR1 SGHAT, CDR2 FQNNGV. Material: peripheral blood. The clonotype originates from a woman in her thirties or forties with COVID-19, enrolled during active disease. The chain employs TRBV11-2 and TRBJ2-7, with a possible D match to TRBD2 (5 bases). The CDR3 reads CASSLDPGRYEQYF. In nucleotides, the CDR3 is TGTGCCAGCAGCTTAGATCCGGGAAGGTACGAGCAGTACTTC.